This entry describes one T cell receptor (beta chain). Its cognate antigen is unknown. The V and J ends lost 8 bases and 2 bases, in that order; junction bases with no gene match: 9. CDR1 and CDR2 from the germline V gene are SGHDN and FVKESK. The CDR3 length is 14 residues. These data are taken from a study of identical twins. Unique molecular identifiers were in the cDNA, with template-switch universal primer binding. TCRdb analysed the 5' RACE reads with MiXCR anew, one entry per CDR3 protein. Among around 650,000 distinct CDR3 sequences, about 7.6% were seen once, and the ten largest hold over 1.5%. Overall study results and limits: Partial confounding of zero-insertion analyses by invariant MAIT and iNKT cells was possible.

Healthy Caucasians supplied all donations. This sample was also put to use in a study of yellow fever vaccine responses in identical twins. From that second work: On the reported evidence, twins' vaccine T cell responses seemed partly convergent and partly personalized.

The sample was PBMCs. This receptor was identified in a woman between 18 and 30 years old in good health. The chain recombines TRBV14 with TRBJ2-7; TRBD2 matches at 7 bases. The DNA for the CDR3 is TGTGCCAGCGCCCTAGCGGACTGGGCCTACGAGCAGTACTTC. This sequence encodes CASALADWAYEQYF.